The T cell receptor beta chain described here comes from a study of blood T cells in healthy people across ages. V shed 4 bases and J shed 5 bases, with 11 bases lying between them. This CDR3 has 13 amino acids. Germline V gene lookup returns CDR1 SGHVS and CDR2 FQNEAQ. Using a J-beta primer mix together with a sample-barcoded 5' primer, a second PCR was run for roughly 6 to 12 cycles. In TCRdb, the 5' RACE reads were re-called with MiXCR into one record per CDR3 protein. The sample has 600,000 to 1,000,000 distinct CDR3 sequences; about 62% are singletons. This chain uses TRBV7-8 with TRBJ1-1; the D gene is possibly TRBD1 (5 bases). The TCR comes from a man aged 30 to 39 in good health. Specimen: blood. CDR3 sequence: CASSSLWGTEAFF. In DNA, the CDR3 is TGTGCCAGCAGCTCCCTATGGGGGACTGAAGCTTTCTTT.